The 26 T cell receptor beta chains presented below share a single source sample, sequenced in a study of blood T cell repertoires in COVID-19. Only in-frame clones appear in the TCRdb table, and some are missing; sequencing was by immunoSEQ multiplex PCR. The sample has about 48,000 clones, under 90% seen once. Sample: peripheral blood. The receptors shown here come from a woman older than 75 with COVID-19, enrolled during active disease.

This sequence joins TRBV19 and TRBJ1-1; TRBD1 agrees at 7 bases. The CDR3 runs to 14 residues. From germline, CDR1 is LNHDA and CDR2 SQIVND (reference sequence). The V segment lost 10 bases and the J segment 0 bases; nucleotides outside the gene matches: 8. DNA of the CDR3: TGTGCCACGCTAAGGGGACAGCTGAACACTGAAGCTTTCTTT. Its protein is CATLRGQLNTEAFF.

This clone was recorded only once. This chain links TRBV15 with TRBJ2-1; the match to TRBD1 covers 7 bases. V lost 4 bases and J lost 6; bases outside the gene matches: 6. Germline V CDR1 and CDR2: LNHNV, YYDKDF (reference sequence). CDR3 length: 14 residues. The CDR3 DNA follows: TGTGCCACCAGCAAAGTGGGACAGTTCAATGAGCAGTTCTTC. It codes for CATSKVGQFNEQFF.

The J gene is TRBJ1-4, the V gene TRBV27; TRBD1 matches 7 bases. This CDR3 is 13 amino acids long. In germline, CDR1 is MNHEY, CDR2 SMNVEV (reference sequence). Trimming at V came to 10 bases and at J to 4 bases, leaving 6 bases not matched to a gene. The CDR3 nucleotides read TGTGCCACCAGGACAGGTTATAATGAAAAACTGTTTTTT. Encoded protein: CATRTGYNEKLFF.

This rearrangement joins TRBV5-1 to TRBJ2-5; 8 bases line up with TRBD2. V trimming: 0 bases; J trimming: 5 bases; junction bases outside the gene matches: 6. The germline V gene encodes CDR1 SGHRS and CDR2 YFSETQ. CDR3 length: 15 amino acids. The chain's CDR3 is CASSLARGGRETQYF. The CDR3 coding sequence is TGCGCCAGCAGCTTGGCCCGGGGGGGCCGCGAGACCCAGTACTTC.

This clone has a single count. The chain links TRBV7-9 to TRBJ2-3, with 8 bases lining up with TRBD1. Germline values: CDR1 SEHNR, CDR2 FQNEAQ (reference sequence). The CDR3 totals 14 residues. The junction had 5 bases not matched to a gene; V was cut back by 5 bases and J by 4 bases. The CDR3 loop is CASSRRGPADTQYF. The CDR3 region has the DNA TGTGCCAGCAGCCGCAGGGGGCCCGCAGATACGCAGTATTTT.

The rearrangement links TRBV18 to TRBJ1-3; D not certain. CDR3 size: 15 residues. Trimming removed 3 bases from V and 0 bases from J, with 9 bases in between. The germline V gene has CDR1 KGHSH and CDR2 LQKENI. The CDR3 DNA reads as TGTGCCAGCTCACCGTCCCAATCCTCTGGAAACACCATATATTTT. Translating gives CASSPSQSSGNTIYF.

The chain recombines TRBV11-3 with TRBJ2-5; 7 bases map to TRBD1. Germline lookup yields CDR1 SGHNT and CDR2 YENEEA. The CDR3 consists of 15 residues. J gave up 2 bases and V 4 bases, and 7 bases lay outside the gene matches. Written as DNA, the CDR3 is TGTGCCAGCAGCTCCGGGACAGAGATTCAAGAGACCCAGTACTTC. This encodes CASSSGTEIQETQYF.

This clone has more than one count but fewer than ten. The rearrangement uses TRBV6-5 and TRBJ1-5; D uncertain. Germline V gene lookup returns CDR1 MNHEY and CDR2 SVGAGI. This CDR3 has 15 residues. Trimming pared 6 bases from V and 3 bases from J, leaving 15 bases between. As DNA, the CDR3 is TGTGCCAGCAGCCGCTCGGTGTATGACAATCAGCCCCAGCATTTT. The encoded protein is CASSRSVYDNQPQHF.

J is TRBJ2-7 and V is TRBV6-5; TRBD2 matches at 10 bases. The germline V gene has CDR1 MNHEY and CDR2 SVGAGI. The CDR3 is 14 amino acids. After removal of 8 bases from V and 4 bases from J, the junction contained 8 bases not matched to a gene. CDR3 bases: TGTGCCAGCCTACTAGCGGGAACCGTATACGAGCAGTACTTC. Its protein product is CASLLAGTVYEQYF.

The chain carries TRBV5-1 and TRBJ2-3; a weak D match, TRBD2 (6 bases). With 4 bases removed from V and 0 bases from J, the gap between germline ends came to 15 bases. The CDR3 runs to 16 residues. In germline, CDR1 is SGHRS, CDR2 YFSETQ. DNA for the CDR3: TGCGCCAGCAGCCTCCCTAGAGGGACTAGCACAGATACGCAGTATTTT. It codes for CASSLPRGTSTDTQYF.

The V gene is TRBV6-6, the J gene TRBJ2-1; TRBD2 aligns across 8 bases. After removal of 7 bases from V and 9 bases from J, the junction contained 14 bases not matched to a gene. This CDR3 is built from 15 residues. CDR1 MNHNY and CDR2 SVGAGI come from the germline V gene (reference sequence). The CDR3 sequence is CASTRGAGGLGEQFF. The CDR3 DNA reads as TGTGCCAGCACCCGAGGGGCGGGGGGTCTGGGTGAGCAGTTCTTC.

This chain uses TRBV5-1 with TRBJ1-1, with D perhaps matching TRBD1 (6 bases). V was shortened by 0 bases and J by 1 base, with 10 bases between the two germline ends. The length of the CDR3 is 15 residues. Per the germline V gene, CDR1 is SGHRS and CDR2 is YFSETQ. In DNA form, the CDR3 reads TGCGCCAGCAGCTTGGACGCGGGGGCGAACACTGAAGCTTTCTTT. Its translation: CASSLDAGANTEAFF.

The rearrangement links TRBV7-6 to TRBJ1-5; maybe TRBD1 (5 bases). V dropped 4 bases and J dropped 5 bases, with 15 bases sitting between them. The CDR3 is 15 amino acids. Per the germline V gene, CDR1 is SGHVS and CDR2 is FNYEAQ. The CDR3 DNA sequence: TGTGCCAGCAGCTCTGGGGCAGGGCCCGATCAGCCCCAGCATTTT. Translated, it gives CASSSGAGPDQPQHF. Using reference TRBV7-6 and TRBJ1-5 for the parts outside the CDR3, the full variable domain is GAGVSQSPRYKVTKRGQDVALRCDPISGHVSLYWYRQALGQGPEFLTYFNYEAQQDKSGLPNDRFSAERPEGSISTLTIQRTEQRDSAMYRCASSSGAGPDQPQHFGDGTRLSIL.

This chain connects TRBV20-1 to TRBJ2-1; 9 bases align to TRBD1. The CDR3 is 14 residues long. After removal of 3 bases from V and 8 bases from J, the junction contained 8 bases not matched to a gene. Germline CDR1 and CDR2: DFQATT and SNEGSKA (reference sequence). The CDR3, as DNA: TGCAGTGCTAGTCCCGGGACAGGGACCCATGAGCAGTTCTTC. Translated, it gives CSASPGTGTHEQFF.

The CDR3 sequence: CASSLTYEAFF. The CDR3, as DNA: TGTGCCAGCAGCTTAACATATGAAGCTTTCTTT. This chain connects TRBV7-2 to TRBJ1-1, with D unresolved. With 2 bases removed from V and 7 bases from J, the gap between germline ends came to 5 bases. Germline lookup yields CDR1 SGHTA and CDR2 FQGNSA. This CDR3 spans 11 amino acids.

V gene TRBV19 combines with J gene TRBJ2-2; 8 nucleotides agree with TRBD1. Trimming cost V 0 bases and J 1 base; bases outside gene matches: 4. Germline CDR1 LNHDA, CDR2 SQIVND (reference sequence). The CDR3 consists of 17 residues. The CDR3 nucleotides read TGTGCCAGTAGTATAGATAAGGACAGGGTGAACACCGGGGAGCTGTTTTTT. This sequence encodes CASSIDKDRVNTGELFF.

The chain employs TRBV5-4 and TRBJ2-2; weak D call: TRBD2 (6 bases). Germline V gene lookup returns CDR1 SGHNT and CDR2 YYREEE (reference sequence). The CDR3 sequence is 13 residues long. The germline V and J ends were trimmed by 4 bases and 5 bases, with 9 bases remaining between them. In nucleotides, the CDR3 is TGTGCCAGCAGCCCGGCGGGAACCGGGGAGCTGTTTTTT. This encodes CASSPAGTGELFF.

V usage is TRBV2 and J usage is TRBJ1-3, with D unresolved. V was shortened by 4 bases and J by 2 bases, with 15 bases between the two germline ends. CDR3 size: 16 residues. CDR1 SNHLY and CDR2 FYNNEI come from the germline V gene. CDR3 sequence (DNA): TGTGCCAGCAGTGTATTACGGGATTCCGCTGGAAACACCATATATTTT. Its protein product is CASSVLRDSAGNTIYF. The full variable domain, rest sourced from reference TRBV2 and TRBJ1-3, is EPEVTQTPSHQVTQMGQEVILRCVPISNHLYFYWYRQILGQKVEFLVSFYNNEISEKSEIFDDQFSVERPDGSNFTLKIRSTKLEDSAMYFCASSVLRDSAGNTIYFGEGSWLTVV.

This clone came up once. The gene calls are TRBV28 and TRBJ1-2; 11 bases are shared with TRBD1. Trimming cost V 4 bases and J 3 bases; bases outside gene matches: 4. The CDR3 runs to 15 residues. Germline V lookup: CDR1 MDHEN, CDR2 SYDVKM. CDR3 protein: CASSSEGQGDYGYTF. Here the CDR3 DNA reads TGTGCCAGCAGTTCGGAGGGACAGGGGGACTATGGCTACACCTTC.

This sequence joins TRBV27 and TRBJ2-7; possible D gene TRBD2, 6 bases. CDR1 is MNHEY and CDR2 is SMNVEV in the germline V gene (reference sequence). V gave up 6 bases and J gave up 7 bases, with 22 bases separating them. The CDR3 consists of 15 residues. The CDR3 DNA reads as TGTGCCAGCAGATTAGGGCAGACCAGCCGGGGGGAGCAGTACTTC. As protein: CASRLGQTSRGEQYF.

As DNA, the CDR3 is TGTGCCAGCAGCCGTGGACAGGGAAGTCAGCCCCAGCATTTT. Amino acids: CASSRGQGSQPQHF. This chain uses TRBV3-1 (or the pseudogene TRBV3-2) with TRBJ1-5; 8 bases agree with TRBD1. The V gene's germline CDR1 is LGHDT and CDR2 YNNKEL (reference sequence). Trimming took 4 bases from V and 6 from J; bases not matched to a gene: 5. The CDR3 has 14 amino acids.

The CDR3 loop reads CASSFLGTGGRNTGELFF. The CDR3 nucleotides read TGCGCCAGCAGCTTCCTAGGAACGGGGGGGCGGAACACCGGGGAGCTGTTTTTT. The V call is TRBV5-1, the J call TRBJ2-2, with 8 positions matching TRBD2. The junction had 10 bases not matched to a gene; V was cut back by 2 bases and J by 1 base. Per germline, CDR1 SGHRS and CDR2 YFSETQ. This CDR3 region has 18 residues.

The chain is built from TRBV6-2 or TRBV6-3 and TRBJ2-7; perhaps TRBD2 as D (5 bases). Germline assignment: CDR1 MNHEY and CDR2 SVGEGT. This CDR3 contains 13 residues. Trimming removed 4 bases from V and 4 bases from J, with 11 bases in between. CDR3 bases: TGTGCCAGCAGTTGGGAGTTTAAATACGAGCAGTACTTC. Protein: CASSWEFKYEQYF.

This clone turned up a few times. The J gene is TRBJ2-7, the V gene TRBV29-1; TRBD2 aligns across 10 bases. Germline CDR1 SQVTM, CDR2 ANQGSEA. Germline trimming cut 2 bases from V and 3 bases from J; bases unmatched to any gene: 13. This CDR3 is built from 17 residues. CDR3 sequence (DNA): TGCAGCGTTGAAAGATTTCTAGCGGGAGCCTCACTCTACGAGCAGTACTTC. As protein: CSVERFLAGASLYEQYF.

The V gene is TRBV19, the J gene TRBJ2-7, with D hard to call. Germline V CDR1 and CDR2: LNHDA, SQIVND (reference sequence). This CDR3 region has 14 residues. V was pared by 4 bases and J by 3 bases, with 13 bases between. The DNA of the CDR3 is TGTGCCAGTAGTAATGTCGGTAGCTACTACGAGCAGTACTTC. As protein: CASSNVGSYYEQYF.

CDR3 bases: TGTGCCAGCACCATGGAGACAGGGACGGTGAACACTGAAGCTTTCTTT. This sequence encodes CASTMETGTVNTEAFF. The chain carries TRBV7-6 and TRBJ1-1, with TRBD1 matching over 7 bases. V lost 7 bases to trimming and J lost 0 bases; unmatched junction nucleotides: 11. From germline, CDR1 is SGHVS and CDR2 FNYEAQ. The CDR3 sequence is 16 residues long. Full variable domain (rest looked up from reference TRBV7-6 and TRBJ1-1): GAGVSQSPRYKVTKRGQDVALRCDPISGHVSLYWYRQALGQGPEFLTYFNYEAQQDKSGLPNDRFSAERPEGSISTLTIQRTEQRDSAMYRCASTMETGTVNTEAFFGQGTRLTVV.